This TCR beta chain was obtained from a study of cytomegalovirus exposure and HLA in healthy donors. Trimming took 1 base from V and 1 from J; bases not matched to a gene: 5. In germline, CDR1 is SGHTA, CDR2 FQGNSA. The CDR3 length is 16 residues. PCR was performed using 60 Vbeta and 13 Jbeta primers. Sequenced by immunoSEQ multiplex PCR; TCRdb stores in-frame clones only, minus some. The repertoire has approximately 100,000 clones, around 83% of them found once; the top ten carry roughly 1.2%. V and J are TRBV7-2 and TRBJ1-1; 8 nucleotides agree with TRBD1. The sequenced sample was PBMCs. The clonotype was recovered from a woman in her late teens or twenties in good health and CMV-seronegative. The CDR3 loop reads CASSLGRQGPNTEAFF. The CDR3 coding sequence is TGTGCCAGCAGCTTAGGGAGACAGGGGCCGAACACTGAAGCTTTCTTT. Full variable domain (remainder filled in from reference TRBV7-2 and TRBJ1-1): GAGVSQSPSNKVTEKGKDVELRCDPISGHTALYWYRQSLGQGLEFLIYFQGNSAPDKSGLPSDRFSAERTGGSVSTLTIQRTQQEDSAVYLCASSLGRQGPNTEAFFGQGTRLTVV.